The clone carrying this T cell receptor beta chain has at least ten counts. This sample was included in a study of early T cells in non-severe SARS-CoV-2 infection. As part of library construction, unique molecular identifiers were attached to individual cDNA molecules. TCRdb re-derived calls from the 5' RACE reads in MiXCR, one entry per CDR3 protein. The sample consists of about 52,000 distinct CDR3 sequences, 5.5% to 7.5% of them appearing once. Trimming took off 0 bases at V and 10 bases at J, with 12 bases between the two ends. The CDR3 is made up of 13 amino acids. Germline CDR1 is ENHRY and CDR2 is SYGVKD.

The sequenced sample consisted of whole blood. The chain has TRBV10-3 and TRBJ1-2, with D possibly being TRBD1 (5 bases). The sequence came from an adult who was a healthcare worker with PCR-confirmed SARS-CoV-2 infection or an uninfected control (not recorded which). DNA for the CDR3: TGTGCCATCAGTGAGTCTGGAGACAGCAACTACACCTTC. Translated, it gives CAISESGDSNYTF.